Listed here are 18 T cell receptor beta chains from one sample, sequenced in a study of T cell responses to AZD1222 COVID-19 vaccine. TCRdb's copy holds only in-frame clones and misses some; the assay was immunoSEQ multiplex PCR. The table has about 150,000 clones, approximately 86% seen once. The source material was peripheral blood, sampled after recovery from COVID-19. Receptors were obtained from an adult who had recovered from COVID-19.

J is TRBJ1-1 and V is TRBV9; 8 bases are shared with TRBD1. Germline loops: CDR1 SGDLS, CDR2 YYNGEE. The CDR3 is 14 residues long. V lost 2 bases and J lost 4; bases outside the gene matches: 4. The CDR3 sequence is CASSVGQGGTEAFF. In DNA form, the CDR3 reads TGTGCCAGCAGCGTCGGACAGGGTGGCACTGAAGCTTTCTTT.

V is TRBV27 and J is TRBJ2-7; D not certain. The CDR3 spans 16 residues. CDR1 MNHEY and CDR2 SMNVEV come from the germline V gene (reference sequence). Trimming shortened V by 2 bases and J by 4 bases, and 18 bases separated the two germline ends. CDR3 residues: CASSLRATDFPYEQYF. The CDR3 DNA reads as TGTGCCAGCAGTTTAAGGGCTACAGACTTCCCTTACGAGCAGTACTTC.

The chain links TRBV10-3 to TRBJ2-3; 10 bases agree with TRBD1. CDR1 is ENHRY, CDR2 SYGVKD, per germline. V lost 4 bases, J lost 3 bases, and 4 bases stayed unmatched. The length of the CDR3 is 15 residues. This chain's CDR3 is CAISAGQGSTDTQYF. CDR3 sequence (DNA): TGTGCCATCAGTGCGGGACAGGGGTCTACAGATACGCAGTATTTT.

V gene TRBV6-1 combines with J gene TRBJ2-4; D not resolved. CDR3 size: 14 residues. Trimming removed 2 bases at V and 3 bases at J, with 8 bases between. Germline V lookup: CDR1 MNHNS, CDR2 SASEGT. The CDR3 loop reads CASSELGVKNIQYF. Written as DNA, the CDR3 is TGTGCCAGCAGTGAACTAGGAGTCAAAAACATTCAGTACTTC.

The chain employs TRBV7-2 and TRBJ1-5; the D gene is possibly TRBD1 (5 bases). The CDR3 totals 15 residues. Trimming left V 4 bases short and J 3 bases short, with 13 bases between. Germline CDR1 and CDR2: SGHTA and FQGNSA. CDR3 loop: CASSWGGGSNQPQHF. The CDR3 DNA reads TGTGCCAGCAGCTGGGGGGGTGGCTCCAATCAGCCCCAGCATTTT.

The J gene is TRBJ2-3, the V gene TRBV5-6; D is unresolved. The CDR3 covers 14 residues. V was pared by 5 bases and J by 4 bases, with 14 bases between. Germline V gene lookup returns CDR1 SGHDT and CDR2 YYEEEE. The CDR3 nucleotides are TGTGCCAGCAGGCCCCCCGGCAGGCCAGATACGCAGTATTTT. Translated, it gives CASRPPGRPDTQYF.

V usage is TRBV5-1 and J usage is TRBJ2-5, with 10 bases identical to TRBD2. CDR1 and CDR2 (germline): SGHRS, YFSETQ. With V trimmed by 4 bases and J by 2 bases, 5 bases remained unmatched. This CDR3 comprises 15 residues. Here the CDR3 reads CASSDTSGAQETQYF. In nucleotides, the CDR3 is TGCGCCAGCAGCGATACTAGCGGGGCACAAGAGACCCAGTACTTC.

The rearrangement uses TRBV12-3 or TRBV12-4 and TRBJ1-1, with a possible D match to TRBD1 (5 bases). Trimming removed 8 bases from V and 0 bases from J, with 10 bases in between. The CDR3 is 13 residues long. CDR3: CASGREMNTEAFF. For the CDR3, the DNA is TGTGCCAGCGGCAGGGAGATGAACACTGAAGCTTTCTTT.

CDR3 nucleotides: TGTGCCAGCAGTTTCCCGGGGGGCCGGGGCAATGAGCAGTTCTTC. It translates to CASSFPGGRGNEQFF. The V gene is TRBV6-5, the J gene TRBJ2-1; D may be TRBD2 (7 bases). V lost 4 bases to trimming and J lost 6 bases, with 16 bases between them. The CDR3 consists of 15 residues. Looked up from germline, CDR1 is MNHEY and CDR2 is SVGAGI.

This clone was observed a single time. The chain combines TRBV14 with TRBJ2-5; tentative D call: TRBD2 (5 bases). CDR3 size: 14 residues. Germline values: CDR1 SGHDN, CDR2 FVKESK. V shed 1 base and J shed 4 bases, with 10 bases lying between them. CDR3 residues: CASSQVSVPETQYF. The CDR3 nucleotides read TGTGCCAGCAGCCAAGTTAGCGTCCCAGAGACCCAGTACTTC.

The chain carries TRBV7-3 and TRBJ2-6; the D gene is possibly TRBD2 (6 bases). The CDR3 is made up of 16 amino acids. Trimming left V 0 bases short and J 2 bases short, with 8 bases between. The germline V gene encodes CDR1 SGHTA and CDR2 FQGTGA. As DNA, the CDR3 is TGTGCCAGCAGCTTAACTGGCGGGGCTGGGGCCAACGTCCTGACTTTC. Amino acids: CASSLTGGAGANVLTF. Complete variable domain (other parts from reference TRBV7-3 and TRBJ2-6): GAGVSQTPSNKVTEKGKYVELRCDPISGHTALYWYRQSLGQGPEFLIYFQGTGAADDSGLPNDRFFAVRPEGSVSTLKIQRTERGDSAVYLCASSLTGGAGANVLTFGAGSRLTVL.

The rearrangement links TRBV29-1 to TRBJ2-7, with D perhaps TRBD1 (5 bases). Trimming took 5 bases from V and 7 from J, leaving 15 bases between them. The CDR3 runs to 12 residues. Germline assignment: CDR1 SQVTM and CDR2 ANQGSEA. The CDR3 loop is CSVTRVGEEQYF. The CDR3 DNA sequence: TGCAGCGTTACCAGGGTGGGTGAAGAGCAGTACTTC.

The chain carries TRBV2 and TRBJ2-1; D perhaps matches TRBD2 (6 bases). CDR3 length equals 13 residues. The V and J ends lost 5 bases and 2 bases respectively, with 7 bases between them. Germline V gene lookup returns CDR1 SNHLY and CDR2 FYNNEI. The CDR3 DNA sequence: TGTGCCAGCAGTCGGGGGACCTACAATGAGCAGTTCTTC. Translating it yields CASSRGTYNEQFF.

The rearrangement links TRBV5-1 to TRBJ2-2, with D unclear. In germline, CDR1 is SGHRS, CDR2 YFSETQ. This CDR3 is built from 16 residues. V dropped 3 bases and J dropped 0 bases, with 12 bases sitting between them. The CDR3 DNA follows: TGCGCCAGCAGCTGGTCCATCGATACGAACACCGGGGAGCTGTTTTTT. Translated: CASSWSIDTNTGELFF.

J is TRBJ1-5 and V is TRBV6-2 or TRBV6-3; TRBD1 agrees at 12 bases. The CDR3 length is 19 residues. V trimming: 0 bases; J trimming: 4 bases; junction bases outside the gene matches: 10. Germline CDR1 reads MNHEY; CDR2 reads SVGEGT. CDR3 in amino acids: CASSYSKGQGAPGNQPQHF. In nucleotides, the CDR3 is TGTGCCAGCAGTTACTCGAAGGGACAGGGGGCGCCGGGTAATCAGCCCCAGCATTTT.

The chain is built from TRBV12-3 or TRBV12-4 and TRBJ1-1, with a weak D call TRBD1 (5 bases). Deletions cut 6 bases from V and 4 bases from J, with 9 bases between. The CDR3 spans 12 residues. Written as DNA, the CDR3 is TGTGCCAGCAGGCTAAGGGGCACTGAAGCTTTCTTT. Amino acid sequence: CASRLRGTEAFF.

This clone was seen a handful of times. The chain carries TRBV7-6 and TRBJ2-3; perhaps TRBD1 as D (5 bases). The germline gives CDR1 SGHVS, CDR2 FNYEAQ. CDR3 size: 16 residues. V shed 5 bases and J shed 1 base, with 16 bases lying between them. CDR3 sequence reads: CASSRSDTYGTDTQYF. Written as DNA, the CDR3 is TGTGCCAGCAGCCGATCGGACACCTACGGCACAGATACGCAGTATTTT.

As concerns this clone: This same CDR3 is encoded by further DNA sequences in the sample. The gene calls are TRBV9 and TRBJ2-3; D ambiguous. The CDR3 totals 13 residues. Trimming took 0 bases from V and 1 from J, leaving 3 bases between them. Germline assignment: CDR1 SGDLS and CDR2 YYNGEE. CDR3 nucleotide sequence: TGTGCCAGCAGCGTAGAAGGCACAGATACGCAGTATTTT. As protein: CASSVEGTDTQYF.